The 27 T cell receptor beta chains below come from one sample, sequenced in a study of post-analysis software for immune sequencing data. General study findings and limits: Controls showed lower frequencies than patients for roughly 5 TRBV segments, and TRBV5-6, TRBV5-1 and TRBV20-1 were among these.

These receptors are not linked to any known antigen. Unique molecular identifiers had been added to the TCR beta cDNA libraries. MiXCR, applied by TCRdb to the PCR reads, yields one record per CDR3 protein. The sample comprises fewer than 600,000 distinct CDR3 sequences, around 40% of which are singletons, and around an eighth rests with the top ten. The sequencing sample was made of blood. Every receptor here comes from a girl aged 5-17 years with multiple sclerosis.

This clonotype was counted a few times. V and J are TRBV5-1 and TRBJ1-6; 7 nucleotides line up with TRBD1. J gave up 7 bases and V 4 bases, and 8 bases lay outside the gene matches. The CDR3 extends over 15 amino acids. CDR1 and CDR2 (germline): SGHRS, YFSETQ. In nucleotides, the CDR3 is TGCGCCAGCAGCCTGGGGGACAGCCGAAATTCACCCCTCCACTTT. Its translation is CASSLGDSRNSPLHF. The full variable domain, rest sourced from reference TRBV5-1 and TRBJ1-6, is KAGVTQTPRYLIKTRGQQVTLSCSPISGHRSVSWYQQTPGQGLQFLFEYFSETQRNKGNFPGRFSGRQFSNSRSEMNVSTLELGDSALYLCASSLGDSRNSPLHFGNGTRLTVT.

This clonotype was observed a handful of times. V gene TRBV12-3 or TRBV12-4 combines with J gene TRBJ1-1; D is unclear. Trimming shortened V by 6 bases and J by 11 bases, and 19 bases separated the two germline ends. This CDR3 region has 13 residues. CDR3 residues: CASSPVEFVFAFF. DNA for the CDR3: TGTGCCAGCAGCCCCGTTGAGTTCGTATTTGCTTTCTTT.

The rearrangement uses TRBV5-6 and TRBJ2-1, with 8 bases matching TRBD1. Germline CDR1 reads SGHDT; CDR2 reads YYEEEE. This CDR3 spans 16 amino acids. V shed 4 bases and J 3 bases; nucleotides not matched to a gene: 9. The DNA for the CDR3 is TGTGCCAGCAGCACACAGGGGGAGTGGGACTACAATGAGCAGTTCTTC. Encoded protein: CASSTQGEWDYNEQFF.

This clonotype was seen only a few times. V and J are TRBV20-1 and TRBJ2-1, with TRBD2 identical over 14 bases. Germline V CDR1 and CDR2: DFQATT, SNEGSKA (reference sequence). The CDR3 covers 14 residues. With 0 bases clipped from V and 9 bases from J, the junction kept 1 base outside the gene matches. CDR3 DNA: TGCAGTGCTAGAGAGGGACTAGCGGGAGCTGAGCAGTTCTTC. It encodes CSAREGLAGAEQFF.

The chain has TRBV3-1 and TRBJ2-3, with TRBD2 identical over 9 bases. The V gene end was trimmed by 1 base and the J gene end by 5 bases; junction bases not matched to a gene: 1. Germline assignment: CDR1 LGHDT and CDR2 YNNKEL (reference sequence). The CDR3 is 14 amino acids. The CDR3 spells CASSQGAGGDTQYF. CDR3 in DNA: TGTGCCAGCAGCCAAGGAGCGGGAGGAGATACGCAGTATTTT.

The chain combines TRBV5-1 with TRBJ2-4, with D tentatively TRBD1 (5 bases). The J call may be in error: the DNA end matches TRBJ2-7 better. The germline gives CDR1 SGHRS, CDR2 YFSETQ. The CDR3 has 15 residues. CDR3 amino acids: CASSRDRDFSYEQYF. CDR3 DNA: TGCGCCAGCAGCCGAGACAGAGACTTCTCCTACGAGCAGTACTTC.

The V and J genes are TRBV27 and TRBJ2-1, with TRBD2 matching over 8 bases. Germline V gives CDR1 MNHEY, CDR2 SMNVEV (reference sequence). The CDR3 runs to 12 residues. Losses at the gene ends were 7 bases for V and 6 bases for J; bases not matched to a gene: 2. The CDR3, as DNA: TGTGCCAGCACCCGGGGGGGCAATGAGCAGTTCTTC. Translated, it gives CASTRGGNEQFF.

The chain employs TRBV12-3 or TRBV12-4 and TRBJ2-7; TRBD1 matches 11 bases. The CDR3 length is 14 residues. The junction had 3 bases not matched to a gene; V was cut back by 3 bases and J by 5 bases. The CDR3 spells CASSLTGQGDEQYF. The CDR3 DNA sequence: TGTGCCAGCAGTTTGACGGGACAGGGGGACGAGCAGTACTTC.

This clonotype appeared a few times. The V call is TRBV29-1, the J call TRBJ2-5, with a possible D match to TRBD2 (6 bases). The ends were cut back, 4 bases at V and 4 bases at J, with 10 bases in the middle. In germline, CDR1 is SQVTM, CDR2 ANQGSEA. This CDR3 contains 12 residues. CDR3 coding DNA: TGCAGCGTTGCGCAGGGAGGAGAGACCCAGTACTTC. Protein: CSVAQGGETQYF.

This clonotype was detected once. This chain uses TRBV7-9 with TRBJ2-5; weak D call: TRBD2 (6 bases). This CDR3 is built from 16 residues. V lost 3 bases, J lost 0 bases, and 14 bases lay in between. CDR1 SEHNR and CDR2 FQNEAQ come from the germline V gene (reference sequence). As DNA, the CDR3 is TGTGCCAGCAGCTTTCCAACGGGAGAGTACCAAGAGACCCAGTACTTC. This codes for CASSFPTGEYQETQYF.

V and J are TRBV5-1 and TRBJ2-3; 13 bases map to TRBD2. The CDR3 has 16 residues. V lost 4 bases and J lost 4; bases outside the gene matches: 6. Germline V lookup: CDR1 SGHRS, CDR2 YFSETQ. CDR3 DNA: TGCGCCAGCAGCCCCGGGACTAGCGGGATCGCAGATACGCAGTATTTT. Its translation is CASSPGTSGIADTQYF. Drawing the rest from reference TRBV5-1 and TRBJ2-3, the complete variable domain is KAGVTQTPRYLIKTRGQQVTLSCSPISGHRSVSWYQQTPGQGLQFLFEYFSETQRNKGNFPGRFSGRQFSNSRSEMNVSTLELGDSALYLCASSPGTSGIADTQYFGPGTRLTVL.

This CDR3 is CASSQEPSGRADEQFF. The DNA of the CDR3 is TGCGCCAGCAGCCAAGAACCTAGCGGGAGGGCCGATGAGCAGTTCTTC. The V call is TRBV4-1, the J call TRBJ2-1; TRBD2 agrees at 12 bases. Germline assignment: CDR1 MGHRA and CDR2 YSYEKL. This CDR3 is built from 16 residues. V trimming: 0 bases; J trimming: 8 bases; junction bases outside the gene matches: 5.

The chain is built from TRBV2 and TRBJ2-3; TRBD2 aligns across 9 bases. Germline V lookup: CDR1 SNHLY, CDR2 FYNNEI. The V gene end was trimmed by 8 bases and the J gene end by 5 bases; junction bases not matched to a gene: 8. The CDR3 contains 14 residues. CDR3: CASLEREAGDTQYF. The CDR3 DNA reads as TGTGCCAGCTTGGAGCGGGAGGCAGGAGATACGCAGTATTTT.

The chain employs TRBV20-1 and TRBJ1-2; tentatively, D is TRBD1 (5 bases). This CDR3 comprises 15 residues. Germline V gene lookup returns CDR1 DFQATT and CDR2 SNEGSKA (reference sequence). Trimming removed 2 bases from V and 7 bases from J, with 20 bases in between. The CDR3 protein is CSARYGTRKSGGYTF. The CDR3 DNA reads as TGCAGTGCTAGATACGGGACCAGGAAAAGCGGTGGCTACACCTTC.

This clonotype came up once. The chain employs TRBV20-1 and TRBJ1-1; no definite D call. The CDR3 has 14 amino acids. CDR1 DFQATT and CDR2 SNEGSKA come from the germline V gene (reference sequence). The V end was cut by 1 base, the J end by 5 bases, with 14 bases between. Written as DNA, the CDR3 is TGCAGTGCTAGAGGGGAGTACCTCCCTACTGAAGCTTTCTTT. Protein sequence: CSARGEYLPTEAFF.

The chain employs TRBV7-2 and TRBJ2-7, with D possibly matching TRBD1 (5 bases). Trimming stripped 7 bases from V and 2 bases from J, with 15 bases between. From germline, CDR1 is SGHTA and CDR2 FQGNSA. There are 14 residues in the CDR3. The CDR3 is CASTPFQGTYEQYF. CDR3 coding DNA: TGTGCCAGCACCCCCTTTCAGGGCACCTACGAGCAGTACTTC.

The rearrangement links TRBV9 to TRBJ2-1, with a weak D call TRBD2 (7 bases). CDR3 length: 13 residues. V lost 8 bases and J lost 4, with 13 bases in between. Germline V gives CDR1 SGDLS, CDR2 YYNGEE. The CDR3 DNA follows: TGTGCCAGTGGGGGGGCGAGTTACAATGAGCAGTTCTTC. This encodes CASGGASYNEQFF.

The chain couples TRBV3-1 to TRBJ2-7, with a possible D match to TRBD1 (6 bases). The germline CDR1 and CDR2 sequences are LGHDT and YNNKEL (reference sequence). This CDR3 has 18 amino acids. Trimming cost V 5 bases and J 3 bases, with 26 bases left between them. The CDR3 protein is CASSSLIRSDRNRYEQYF. The CDR3 region has the DNA TGTGCCAGCAGCTCCCTTATTAGGAGCGACAGGAACCGCTACGAGCAGTACTTC.

J is TRBJ2-7 and V is TRBV12-3 or TRBV12-4, with 7 nucleotides matching TRBD2. The CDR3 is 16 amino acids. Trimming at V came to 1 base and at J to 7 bases, leaving 13 bases not matched to a gene. The DNA of the CDR3 is TGTGCCAGCAGTTTAGAAGCGGGACCCGGATACAATGAGCAGTACTTC. Its translation is CASSLEAGPGYNEQYF.

The V call is TRBV20-1, the J call TRBJ2-4; 7 nucleotides line up with TRBD1. The CDR3 has 15 residues. Per germline, CDR1 DFQATT and CDR2 SNEGSKA (reference sequence). J lost 0 bases, V lost 4 bases, and 6 bases had no gene match. The CDR3 nucleotides are TGCAGTGCTATAAGACAGGGTCAAGCCAAAAACATTCAGTACTTC. Translating gives CSAIRQGQAKNIQYF.

This clonotype was recorded a few times. The chain employs TRBV20-1 and TRBJ1-2; maybe TRBD1 (5 bases). V lost 5 bases, J lost 8 bases, and 18 bases lay in between. CDR3 size: 13 residues. Germline CDR1 DFQATT, CDR2 SNEGSKA (reference sequence). The CDR3 loop reads CSADNPGPGGYTF. The CDR3 DNA sequence: TGCAGTGCTGACAATCCGGGGCCGGGAGGCTACACCTTC.

This clonotype has a handful of counts. This rearrangement joins TRBV10-3 to TRBJ2-1; 10 bases line up with TRBD2. Losses at the gene ends were 7 bases for V and 4 bases for J; bases not matched to a gene: 1. Germline-derived CDR1 and CDR2 are ENHRY and SYGVKD. This CDR3 comprises 13 residues. CDR3 residues: CAIKAGGYNEQFF. CDR3 in DNA: TGTGCCATCAAAGCGGGAGGGTACAATGAGCAGTTCTTC.

The V gene is TRBV5-6, the J gene TRBJ2-5; TRBD1 is a possible D gene (6 bases). V was clipped by 5 bases and J by 5 bases, with 19 bases between them. This CDR3 has 15 amino acids. Germline V gene lookup returns CDR1 SGHDT and CDR2 YYEEEE. DNA for the CDR3: TGTGCCAGCAGATGGGACAACCGGGGATCCGAGACCCAGTACTTC. Translation: CASRWDNRGSETQYF.

This clonotype turned up a few times. The V and J genes are TRBV6-5 and TRBJ2-5; 7 bases are a match to TRBD2. Unmatched junction bases numbered 9, after V lost 6 bases and J lost 2 bases. Germline values: CDR1 MNHEY, CDR2 SVGAGI. The CDR3 extends over 15 amino acids. DNA for the CDR3: TGTGCCAGCAGAATTAGCGGGCCAGAGCAAGAGACCCAGTACTTC. This encodes CASRISGPEQETQYF.

The rearrangement links TRBV27 to TRBJ2-1; D is unclear. The ends were cut back, 6 bases at V and 4 bases at J, with 16 bases in the middle. CDR1 MNHEY and CDR2 SMNVEV come from the germline V gene (reference sequence). The CDR3 length is 15 residues. The CDR3 nucleotides read TGTGCCAGCAGCCCCCCAAGGAAGGTTTACAATGAGCAGTTCTTC. Translating it yields CASSPPRKVYNEQFF.

This clonotype was observed a few times. The chain has TRBV6-5 and TRBJ2-1; 8 bases are shared with TRBD1. This CDR3 comprises 13 residues. After removal of 5 bases from V and 12 bases from J, the junction contained 9 bases not matched to a gene. Looked up from germline, CDR1 is MNHEY and CDR2 is SVGAGI. The CDR3 sequence is CASSPRAQGAQFF. The DNA for the CDR3 is TGTGCCAGCAGTCCCCGGGCCCAGGGGGCGCAGTTCTTC.

The chain uses TRBV27 and TRBJ2-3; 14 positions match TRBD2. The junction had 3 bases not matched to a gene; V was cut back by 1 base and J by 6 bases. The CDR3 covers 16 residues. CDR1 and CDR2 (germline): MNHEY, SMNVEV (reference sequence). CDR3 region: CASSLLGLAGADTQYF. CDR3 nucleotide sequence: TGTGCCAGCAGTTTATTGGGACTAGCGGGAGCCGATACGCAGTATTTT.